These 21 T cell receptor beta chains were sequenced from one sample in a study of T cell repertoires in cytomegalovirus infection. TCRdb called the reads again in MiXCR, with one record for every CDR3 protein. The sample contains approximately 240,000 distinct CDR3 sequences, approximately 13% of which appear only once. The sample was PBMCs. All receptors come from a human donor in good health (CMV status not recorded). Some clones in this sample may be carry-over from other donors' samples.

This clonotype was counted many times. V gene TRBV6-6 combines with J gene TRBJ2-5; TRBD2 is a possible D gene (5 bases). CDR3 length: 14 residues. Trimming cost V 0 bases and J 5 bases, with 10 bases left between them. Germline lookup yields CDR1 MNHNY and CDR2 SVGAGI (reference sequence). CDR3 protein: CASSYSRTLETQYF. CDR3 DNA sequence: TGTGCCAGCAGTTACTCTAGGACTCTGGAGACCCAGTACTTC.

The DNA of the CDR3 is TGTGCCAGCAGCCACAAGATCAACACCGGGGAGCTGTTTTTT. It encodes CASSHKINTGELFF. V and J are TRBV14 and TRBJ2-2; D is undetermined. Germline CDR1 is SGHDN and CDR2 is FVKESK. V was cut by 3 bases and J by 2 bases, with 7 bases left in between. The CDR3 has 14 amino acids.

The rearrangement joins TRBV6-2 or TRBV6-3 to TRBJ2-7; TRBD2 matches at 8 bases. The CDR3 spans 15 residues. J lost 6 bases, V lost 6 bases, and 13 bases had no gene match. Germline CDR1 is MNHEY and CDR2 is SVGEGT. CDR3 sequence: CASRSYPGLEGEQYF. CDR3 DNA: TGTGCCAGCAGATCATACCCGGGACTAGAGGGCGAGCAGTACTTC.

This clonotype has at least ten counts. The junction does not match germline at one end; this may be a read error. The V call is TRBV25-1, the J call TRBJ1-1, with D perhaps TRBD1 (6 bases). CDR3 size: 14 residues. The germline V gene encodes CDR1 MGHDK and CDR2 SYGVNS. The CDR3 region has the DNA TGTGCCAGCAGTGGGACAGTGGAGAACGCTGAAGCTTTCTTT. It specifies CASSGTVENAEAFF.

This clonotype was counted many times. V and J are TRBV20-1 and TRBJ1-2; D not resolved. Trimming took 0 bases from V and 1 from J, leaving 6 bases between them. Looked up from germline, CDR1 is DFQATT and CDR2 is SNEGSKA (reference sequence). This CDR3 has 13 amino acids. The CDR3 sequence is CSARDGRNYGYTF. The CDR3 DNA follows: TGCAGTGCTAGAGATGGGCGTAACTATGGCTACACCTTC.

This clonotype was seen repeatedly, ten times or more. The V and J genes are TRBV7-2 and TRBJ2-5; 11 bases agree with TRBD2. This CDR3 region has 17 residues. Trimming at V came to 5 bases and at J to 2 bases, leaving 10 bases not matched to a gene. Germline CDR1 SGHTA, CDR2 FQGNSA. This CDR3 reads CASSPDSGRAGQETQYF. The CDR3 DNA is TGTGCCAGCAGCCCGGATAGCGGGAGGGCAGGACAAGAGACCCAGTACTTC.

This clonotype was observed a handful of times. The V call is TRBV20-1, the J call TRBJ2-1; TRBD2 matches at 8 bases. Germline V lookup: CDR1 DFQATT, CDR2 SNEGSKA (reference sequence). V gave up 6 bases and J gave up 4 bases; unmatched junction bases: 11. The CDR3 extends over 15 amino acids. The CDR3 here is CSARGAGAKYNEQFF. The DNA for the CDR3 is TGCAGTGCCCGGGGAGCGGGGGCGAAATACAATGAGCAGTTCTTC.

This clonotype was detected ten times or more. The CDR3 DNA follows: TGTGCCAGCAGCCCGGGACTAGCGGGAGGAGAGACCCAGTACTTC. Its protein product is CASSPGLAGGETQYF. The chain is built from TRBV7-3 and TRBJ2-5; 15 bases agree with TRBD2. Germline loops: CDR1 SGHTA, CDR2 FQGTGA. The junction had 2 bases not matched to a gene; V was cut back by 5 bases and J by 4 bases. This CDR3 spans 15 amino acids.

This clonotype was observed at least ten times. V is TRBV5-1 and J is TRBJ2-5; 9 bases align to TRBD2. With 5 bases clipped from V and 1 base from J, the junction kept 9 bases outside the gene matches. Germline V gene sequence: CDR1 SGHRS, CDR2 YFSETQ. The CDR3 contains 16 residues. The CDR3 here is CASSQQAGGFQETQYF. The CDR3 bases are TGCGCCAGCAGTCAGCAAGCGGGAGGTTTCCAAGAGACCCAGTACTTC.

This clonotype was recorded many times. The V gene is TRBV6-1, the J gene TRBJ2-3; D is possibly TRBD1 or TRBD2 (6 bases each). This CDR3 spans 15 amino acids. Germline V gene sequence: CDR1 MNHNS, CDR2 SASEGT. Trimming took 0 bases from V and 1 from J, leaving 8 bases between them. The DNA for the CDR3 is TGTGCCAGCAGTGAAGCGGGGGGCCGCACAGATACGCAGTATTTT. Residues: CASSEAGGRTDTQYF.

This clonotype was recorded many times. The chain uses TRBV5-6 and TRBJ2-7; D may be TRBD1 or TRBD2 (6 bases each). Germline V gene sequence: CDR1 SGHDT, CDR2 YYEEEE. Trimming stripped 0 bases from V and 5 bases from J, with 12 bases between. The CDR3 is made up of 14 amino acids. CDR3 protein: CASSLEGGANEQYF. Written as DNA, the CDR3 is TGTGCCAGCAGCTTGGAGGGGGGAGCAAACGAGCAGTACTTC. Based on the CDR3 plus reference TRBV5-6 and TRBJ2-7, the full variable domain is DAGVTQSPTHLIKTRGQQVTLRCSPKSGHDTVSWYQQALGQGPQFIFQYYEEEERQRGNFPDRFSGHQFPNYSSELNVNALLLGDSALYLCASSLEGGANEQYFGPGTRLTVT.

This clonotype was observed at least ten times. The V gene is TRBV4-3, the J gene TRBJ2-7; D is ambiguous. The CDR3 is 15 residues long. Per germline, CDR1 LGHNA and CDR2 YSLEER. Trimming pared 1 base from V and 2 bases from J, leaving 12 bases between. The CDR3 is CASSQAPQLTYEQYF. The CDR3 DNA sequence: TGCGCCAGCAGCCAAGCCCCACAGCTCACCTACGAGCAGTACTTC.

This clonotype came up a few times. The V gene is TRBV2, the J gene TRBJ2-5, with TRBD1 matching over 9 bases. J was trimmed by 3 bases and V by 5 bases; bases with no gene match: 4. The CDR3 has 14 amino acids. Germline assignment: CDR1 SNHLY and CDR2 FYNNEI. CDR3 bases: TGTGCCAGCAGTCGACAGGGGGTGGAAGAGACCCAGTACTTC. As protein: CASSRQGVEETQYF.

In this sample, this clonotype turned up many times. The V call is TRBV7-3, the J call TRBJ2-1; no clear D. The V end was cut by 4 bases, the J end by 6 bases, with 10 bases between. This CDR3 spans 13 amino acids. Germline lookup yields CDR1 SGHTA and CDR2 FQGTGA. The CDR3 DNA reads as TGTGCCAGCAGCTCCCTGGGCCTCAATGAGCAGTTCTTC. The encoded protein is CASSSLGLNEQFF.

The chain is built from TRBV6-2 or TRBV6-3 and TRBJ2-5, with unresolved D. CDR3 length: 15 residues. The V gene lost 2 bases and the J gene lost 1 base, with 11 bases spanning the gap. Germline values: CDR1 MNHEY, CDR2 SVGEGT. Written as DNA, the CDR3 is TGTGCCAGCAGTTACGGACGACGGAGCCAAGAGACCCAGTACTTC. As protein: CASSYGRRSQETQYF.

V gene TRBV5-4 combines with J gene TRBJ2-2; either TRBD1 or TRBD2 may fit D (5 bases each). Trimming took off 5 bases at V and 1 base at J, with 9 bases between the two ends. This CDR3 has 14 amino acids. CDR1 SGHNT and CDR2 YYREEE come from the germline V gene (reference sequence). CDR3 sequence reads: CASREGRNTGELFF. In DNA, the CDR3 is TGTGCCAGCAGAGAGGGGAGGAACACCGGGGAGCTGTTTTTT.

In this sample, this clonotype turned up a few times. V usage is TRBV25-1 and J usage is TRBJ2-2; TRBD2 is a possible D gene (5 bases). The CDR3 loop spans 14 amino acids. Germline V gives CDR1 MGHDK, CDR2 SYGVNS. V dropped 5 bases and J dropped 5 bases, with 12 bases sitting between them. DNA of the CDR3: TGTGCCAGCAGTCCTCCTTCGGGAACCGGGGAGCTGTTTTTT. Protein: CASSPPSGTGELFF.

The chain has TRBV11-1 and TRBJ2-7; D uncertain. The ends were cut back, 1 base at V and 5 bases at J, with 15 bases in the middle. The CDR3 covers 15 residues. The germline CDR1 and CDR2 sequences are SGHAT and FQDESV (reference sequence). In DNA form, the CDR3 reads TGTGCCAGCAGCTTAGAGTCTGGGCGTCTGGACGAGCAGTACTTC. It encodes CASSLESGRLDEQYF. Using reference TRBV11-1 and TRBJ2-7 for the parts outside the CDR3, the full variable domain is EAEVAQSPRYKITEKSQAVAFWCDPISGHATLYWYRQILGQGPELLVQFQDESVVDDSQLPKDRFSAERLKGVDSTLKIQPAELGDSAMYLCASSLESGRLDEQYFGPGTRLTVT.

This clonotype was seen only a few times. The chain carries TRBV20-1 and TRBJ2-1; D is undetermined. The CDR3 runs to 15 residues. V lost 0 bases and J lost 3, with 12 bases in between. From germline, CDR1 is DFQATT and CDR2 SNEGSKA (reference sequence). CDR3 protein: CSAREARPFYNEQFF. Here the CDR3 DNA reads TGCAGTGCTAGAGAGGCCCGACCCTTCTACAATGAGCAGTTCTTC.

This clonotype was picked up many times. The chain employs TRBV7-2 and TRBJ2-3, with a possible D match to TRBD2 (6 bases). The V gene's germline CDR1 is SGHTA and CDR2 FQGNSA. The V end lost 4 bases, the J end lost 2 bases, and 10 bases lay between the germline ends. CDR3 size: 14 residues. The DNA of the CDR3 is TGTGCCAGCAGCTCCGGAGGGAACACAGATACGCAGTATTTT. Protein sequence: CASSSGGNTDTQYF.

The chain combines TRBV6-2 or TRBV6-3 with TRBJ1-5; D is perhaps TRBD1 (5 bases). V shed 5 bases and J shed 5 bases, with 16 bases lying between them. The CDR3 covers 15 residues. Germline-derived CDR1 and CDR2 are MNHEY and SVGEGT. Here the CDR3 DNA reads TGTGCCAGCAGTCCTGTCCGGGGGTTGGATCAGCCCCAGCATTTT. The encoded protein is CASSPVRGLDQPQHF.